Given below is one T cell receptor beta chain in context. Its antigen is currently not known. There are no base qualities to consult, and no much larger clone falls within one base. The label giving this sample's treatment or condition can be read as: in vitro stimulation with specific CMV peptide epitopes to enrich CMV-specific T cells. The sample belongs to a study of T cell repertoires in cytomegalovirus infection (dated by TCRdb to the late 2010s). Some background on the complete study: The peptide stimulations were aimed at well-studied HLA-B-restricted epitopes as well as recently identified HLA-C-restricted CMV epitopes, whose presentation resists viral immunomodulation. Donor HLA type was relevant to the analysis, as public TCR beta signatures indicated carriage of CMV infection together with the matching HLA type. The research as a whole found: The ex vivo response was dominated by HLA-C-restricted CMV-specific TCR beta clonotypes, which also provided the single most frequent clonotype in two of eight donors. Carriers of CMV infection plus the relevant HLA type were discriminated by the cumulative frequency of public TCR beta family members in the study cohort and in an independent approximately 350-donor cohort.

The germline V gene sets CDR1 to MNHEY and CDR2 to SVGAGI. Its CDR3 holds 12 amino acids, cysteine through phenylalanine. The entry retains the CDR3 DNA only, 36 bases that are in frame from base 1. Trimming at the junction amounts to 7 bases on V and 6 bases on J, and the germline ends lie 10 bases apart. TCRdb records Illumina HiSeq 1500 as the sequencer. Through fastp at Q25 and MiXCR, TCRdb rebuilt clones from the public reads, retaining in-frame beta chains. Rows with one shared CDR3 protein collapse into an entry with the most common genes and DNA. The sample table shows fewer than 650,000 distinct CDR3 sequences, and about 40% are seen once. The ten largest account for roughly 50% of the sample.

Sample: cultured PBMCs, taken from culture after CMV antigen stimulation. Here the chain combines TRBV6-5 and TRBJ2-1, with the D gene tentatively TRBD1 or TRBD2, based on 5 matching bases in each. The source of this sequence is a human donor in good health (CMV status not recorded). Some clones in this sample may be carry-over from other donors' samples. The DNA is as follows: TGTGCCAGCACCGCGAGGGGCAATGAGCAGTTCTTC. Its amino acids are CASTARGNEQFF.